This T cell receptor beta chain came from a study of post-analysis software for immune sequencing data. Incorporated into the TCR beta cDNA libraries were unique molecular identifiers, which served to reduce PCR and sequencing biases. From roughly 1 to 10 million T cells, hundreds of thousands of cDNA molecules were obtained. TCRdb itself ran the PCR reads through MiXCR, one entry per CDR3 protein. Among about 820,000 distinct CDR3 sequences listed, roughly 50% were seen once. This clonotype came up a few times. Its cognate antigen is unknown. Overall study results and limits: Samples sharing a preparation batch grouped tightly together when assessed by F measure. Patients had higher frequencies than controls of roughly 5 TRBV segments, including TRBV5-6, TRBV5-1 and TRBV20-1.

The CDR3 loop spans 15 amino acids. V shed 0 bases, J shed 7 bases, and the junction held 6 bases outside the gene matches. Per the germline V gene, CDR1 is SGDLS and CDR2 is YYNGEE. The sequence came from a girl aged 5-17 years with multiple sclerosis. The sample taken for sequencing was blood. The V call is TRBV9, the J call TRBJ2-5; 10 bases line up with TRBD2. The CDR3 protein is CASSVGPSGGGTQYF. Here the CDR3 DNA reads TGTGCCAGCAGCGTAGGGCCTAGCGGGGGCGGGACCCAGTACTTC.